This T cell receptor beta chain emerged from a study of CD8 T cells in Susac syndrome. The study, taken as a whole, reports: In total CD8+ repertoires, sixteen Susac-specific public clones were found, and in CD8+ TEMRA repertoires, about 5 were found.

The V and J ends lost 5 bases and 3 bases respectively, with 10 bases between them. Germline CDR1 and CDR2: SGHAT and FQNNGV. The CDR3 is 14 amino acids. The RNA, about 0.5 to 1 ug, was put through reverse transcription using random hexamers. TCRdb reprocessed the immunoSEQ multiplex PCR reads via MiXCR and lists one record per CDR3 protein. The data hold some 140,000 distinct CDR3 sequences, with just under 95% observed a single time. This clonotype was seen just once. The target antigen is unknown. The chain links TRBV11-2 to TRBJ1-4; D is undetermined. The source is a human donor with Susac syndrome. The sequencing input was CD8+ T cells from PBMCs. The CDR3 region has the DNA TGTGCCAGCAGCCGACGGTCAGCTAATGAAAAACTGTTTTTT. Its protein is CASSRRSANEKLFF.